This T cell receptor beta chain comes out of a study of cytomegalovirus exposure and HLA in healthy donors. Germline CDR1 is MNHEY and CDR2 is SMNVEV (reference sequence). The CDR3 covers 16 residues. V shed 2 bases and J shed 4 bases, with 15 bases lying between them. Here immunoSEQ multiplex PCR was the method, and the copy in TCRdb shows in-frame clones only, minus some. Of more than 85,000 clones detected, 85% to 90% appear once; the ten largest clones hold roughly 4%. This sequence was found in a woman under 30 in good health and CMV-seropositive. The rearrangement uses TRBV27 and TRBJ1-5; perhaps TRBD1 as D (6 bases). Sequenced material: PBMCs. This CDR3 is CASSLGSTGPNQPQHF. The CDR3 DNA sequence: TGTGCCAGCAGTTTAGGGTCAACAGGGCCTAATCAGCCCCAGCATTTT.